The 31 T cell receptor beta chains listed next were all sequenced from one sample in a study of cytomegalovirus exposure and HLA in healthy donors. A multiplex PCR was run with 60 Vbeta primers and 13 Jbeta primers. This table comes from immunoSEQ multiplex PCR, and its TCRdb copy is limited to in-frame clones, with some not included. The profile covers 150,000 to 200,000 clones, with approximately 70% appearing a single time and 1.8% taken by the ten largest. Sequencing used PBMCs. Receptor source: a woman aged 25-40 years in good health and CMV-seronegative.

V usage is TRBV19 and J usage is TRBJ1-3, with 7 bases fitting TRBD1. V lost 6 bases and J lost 2; bases outside the gene matches: 7. Germline-derived CDR1 and CDR2 are LNHDA and SQIVND (reference sequence). This CDR3 comprises 15 residues. The CDR3 region has the DNA TGTGCCAGTAGCTACAGGGGCTCAGCTGGAAACACCATATATTTT. Protein sequence: CASSYRGSAGNTIYF.

The chain uses TRBV10-3 and TRBJ2-1; TRBD2 matches 12 bases. Germline-derived CDR1 and CDR2 are ENHRY and SYGVKD. J gave up 0 bases and V 5 bases, and 5 bases lay outside the gene matches. This CDR3 has 17 residues. The CDR3 DNA follows: TGTGCCATCAGTCTCCCTAGCGGGAGGGCCTCCTACAATGAGCAGTTCTTC. Translated, it gives CAISLPSGRASYNEQFF.

The CDR3 DNA sequence: TGTGCCAGCAGCACACGACAGGGTAGAGAGACCCAGTACTTC. Translation: CASSTRQGRETQYF. This chain connects TRBV9 to TRBJ2-5; 7 positions agree with TRBD1. This CDR3 is 14 amino acids long. Per germline, CDR1 SGDLS and CDR2 YYNGEE. V gave up 4 bases and J gave up 4 bases; unmatched junction bases: 7.

This clone was found once. The chain has TRBV9 and TRBJ1-6, with 10 bases that match TRBD1. Germline trimming cut 4 bases from V and 10 bases from J; bases unmatched to any gene: 11. CDR1 SGDLS and CDR2 YYNGEE come from the germline V gene. The CDR3 sequence is 16 residues long. The CDR3 is CASSPRSGTGDSPLHF. In nucleotides, the CDR3 is TGTGCCAGCAGCCCCCGTTCCGGGACAGGGGACTCACCCCTCCACTTT.

This rearrangement joins TRBV29-1 to TRBJ1-1, with D unclear. Trimming shortened V by 4 bases and J by 0 bases, and 9 bases separated the two germline ends. Germline V CDR1 and CDR2: SQVTM, ANQGSEA. The CDR3 is made up of 13 amino acids. The CDR3 region has the DNA TGCAGCGTTGTCTCCAGGATGAACACTGAAGCTTTCTTT. Translated, it gives CSVVSRMNTEAFF.

The V gene is TRBV19, the J gene TRBJ2-5; D uncertain. From germline, CDR1 is LNHDA and CDR2 SQIVND (reference sequence). The CDR3 has 15 residues. V lost 1 base and J 0 bases, leaving 9 bases between the germline ends. CDR3 in amino acids: CASSIGGQDQETQYF. The DNA of the CDR3 is TGTGCCAGTAGTATAGGTGGGCAGGACCAAGAGACCCAGTACTTC.

The chain is built from TRBV27 and TRBJ2-2; 8 bases map to TRBD1. V gave up 5 bases and J gave up 7 bases; unmatched junction bases: 15. The CDR3 is 17 residues long. CDR1 and CDR2 from the germline V gene are MNHEY and SMNVEV (reference sequence). CDR3: CASSLLPPGQGFGELFF. In DNA form, the CDR3 reads TGTGCCAGCAGTCTACTTCCCCCCGGACAGGGTTTCGGGGAGCTGTTTTTT.

The CDR3 here is CASSFRTGGGYEQYF. The CDR3 bases are TGTGCCAGCAGCTTTCGGACAGGGGGTGGCTACGAGCAGTACTTC. The chain recombines TRBV7-2 with TRBJ2-7; 10 nucleotides agree with TRBD1. The germline V gene encodes CDR1 SGHTA and CDR2 FQGNSA. This CDR3 has 15 residues. V was pared by 3 bases and J by 3 bases, with 5 bases of the junction left unmatched.

This clone was counted once. The CDR3 is CAWSGVYVFEQFF. The CDR3 DNA reads as TGTGCCTGGAGTGGAGTGTATGTTTTTGAGCAGTTCTTC. The V and J genes are TRBV30 and TRBJ2-1; D ambiguous. Germline loops: CDR1 GTSNPN, CDR2 SVGIG (reference sequence). Deletions cut 1 base from V and 9 bases from J, with 13 bases between. The CDR3 covers 13 residues. Full variable domain (remainder filled in from reference TRBV30 and TRBJ2-1): SQTIHQWPATLVQPVGSPLSLECTVEGTSNPNLYWYRQAAGRGLQLLFYSVGIGQISSEVPQNLSASRPQDRQFILSSKKLLLSDSGFYLCAWSGVYVFEQFFGPGTRLTVL.

The table lists this clone with a count of one. J is TRBJ2-3 and V is TRBV5-1; weak D call: TRBD1 (5 bases). Germline assignment: CDR1 SGHRS and CDR2 YFSETQ. CDR3 length equals 15 residues. V dropped 4 bases and J dropped 0 bases, with 12 bases sitting between them. For the CDR3, the DNA is TGCGCCAGCAGCCCCAAGGACACCAGCACAGATACGCAGTATTTT. Encoded protein: CASSPKDTSTDTQYF.

CDR3 loop: CSVAHNNYGYTF. CDR3 in DNA: TGCAGCGTTGCCCACAATAACTATGGCTACACCTTC. This sequence joins TRBV29-1 and TRBJ1-2; D not resolved. The V and J ends lost 4 bases and 1 base respectively, with 7 bases between them. Germline loops: CDR1 SQVTM, CDR2 ANQGSEA. This CDR3 has 12 amino acids.

The CDR3: CASSLVREGETQYF. The CDR3 region has the DNA TGCGCCAGCAGCTTGGTTCGGGAGGGGGAGACCCAGTACTTC. V is TRBV5-1 and J is TRBJ2-5, with 8 bases aligning to TRBD2. Germline assignment: CDR1 SGHRS and CDR2 YFSETQ. The trim removed 0 bases at V and 5 bases at J, leaving 3 bases unmatched. The CDR3 sequence is 14 residues long.

This clone has only a few counts. This chain links TRBV2 with TRBJ1-5; D remains unclear. V was clipped by 6 bases and J by 5 bases, with 5 bases between them. The germline CDR1 and CDR2 sequences are SNHLY and FYNNEI. The CDR3 sequence is 11 residues long. Here the CDR3 reads CASRRDQPQHF. The CDR3 DNA reads as TGTGCCAGCAGGAGGGATCAGCCCCAGCATTTT.

In the case of this clone: At the DNA level, this CDR3 is encoded by other sequences in the same sample as well. J is TRBJ2-3 and V is TRBV9; tentatively, D is TRBD1 (6 bases). V lost 0 bases and J 4 bases, leaving 12 bases between the germline ends. The germline V gene encodes CDR1 SGDLS and CDR2 YYNGEE. The CDR3 has 15 residues. CDR3 coding DNA: TGTGCCAGCAGCGTAGGGCCAGGGGAAGCAGATACGCAGTATTTT. Translated: CASSVGPGEADTQYF.

The rearrangement links TRBV7-3 to TRBJ2-2, with D perhaps TRBD1 (5 bases). Looked up from germline, CDR1 is SGHTA and CDR2 is FQGTGA. The CDR3 runs to 17 residues. V lost 5 bases and J 6 bases, leaving 22 bases between the germline ends. The CDR3 loop is CASSPLQGPGFAGELFF. The DNA for the CDR3 is TGTGCCAGCAGCCCCCTTCAGGGCCCCGGATTTGCCGGGGAGCTGTTTTTT.

This clone has a single count. The chain carries TRBV6-1 and TRBJ2-1, with 12 bases aligning to TRBD2. The CDR3 is 15 residues long. Germline CDR1 MNHNS, CDR2 SASEGT. With V trimmed by 7 bases and J by 8 bases, 9 bases remained unmatched. The CDR3 loop reads CASMKTSGSVYEQFF. CDR3 DNA: TGTGCCAGCATGAAGACTAGCGGGAGTGTATATGAGCAGTTCTTC.

This chain joins TRBV6-5 and TRBJ1-1, with 9 bases lining up with TRBD1. With V trimmed by 5 bases and J by 2 bases, 6 bases remained unmatched. Germline lookup yields CDR1 MNHEY and CDR2 SVGAGI. This CDR3 is 15 amino acids long. The CDR3 here is CASSNRDRVNTEAFF. The DNA for the CDR3 is TGTGCCAGCAGTAACCGGGACAGGGTCAACACTGAAGCTTTCTTT.

CDR3 sequence reads: CATSRPGLAGGRGNEQFF. DNA of the CDR3: TGTGCCACCAGCAGACCCGGACTAGCGGGGGGCCGGGGCAATGAGCAGTTCTTC. The genes are TRBV15 and TRBJ2-1; 14 bases align to TRBD2. The V gene's germline CDR1 is LNHNV and CDR2 YYDKDF (reference sequence). V dropped 2 bases and J dropped 6; count of bases not matched to a gene: 9. The CDR3 has 18 amino acids.

The chain employs TRBV5-8 and TRBJ2-3, with 9 bases identical to TRBD2. V shed 0 bases and J 1 base; nucleotides not matched to a gene: 9. CDR1 and CDR2 from the germline V gene are SGHTS and YDEGEE. This CDR3 contains 18 residues. The CDR3 reads CASSLAFKLAGGTDTQYF. DNA for the CDR3: TGTGCCAGCAGCTTGGCTTTTAAACTAGCGGGCGGCACAGATACGCAGTATTTT.

The chain couples TRBV7-9 to TRBJ2-7; perhaps TRBD1 as D (6 bases). Germline V gene sequence: CDR1 SEHNR, CDR2 FQNEAQ (reference sequence). The ends were cut back, 3 bases at V and 3 bases at J, with 15 bases in the middle. The CDR3 runs to 15 residues. The CDR3 nucleotides read TGTGCCAGCAGCTTCAGATCTTCCAGGGGCTACGAGCAGTACTTC. It codes for CASSFRSSRGYEQYF.

This clone was seen only once. The chain recombines TRBV18 with TRBJ2-7; D ambiguous. Germline-derived CDR1 and CDR2 are KGHSH and LQKENI. V gave up 2 bases and J gave up 13 bases, with 18 bases separating them. The CDR3 contains 13 residues. CDR3 region: CASSPVQAETLYF. In DNA form, the CDR3 reads TGTGCCAGCTCACCAGTCCAGGCTGAGACCCTCTACTTC.

The V call is TRBV7-9, the J call TRBJ2-5; 9 bases align to TRBD2. The CDR3 spans 16 residues. Germline-derived CDR1 and CDR2 are SEHNR and FQNEAQ (reference sequence). With V trimmed by 2 bases and J by 5 bases, 9 bases remained unmatched. CDR3 DNA sequence: TGTGCCAGCAGCTTACCTCCTAGCGGGGTGTGGGAGACCCAGTACTTC. Translating it yields CASSLPPSGVWETQYF. Full variable domain (remainder filled in from reference TRBV7-9 and TRBJ2-5): DTGVSQNPRHKITKRGQNVTFRCDPISEHNRLYWYRQTLGQGPEFLTYFQNEAQLEKSRLLSDRFSAERPKGSFSTLEIQRTEQGDSAMYLCASSLPPSGVWETQYFGPGTRLLVL.

The chain joins TRBV2 to TRBJ1-2; unclear D gene. The length of the CDR3 is 13 residues. Trimming took 7 bases from V and 4 from J, leaving 13 bases between them. Per germline, CDR1 SNHLY and CDR2 FYNNEI. The CDR3 protein is CASKEGVLYGYTF. In DNA form, the CDR3 reads TGTGCCAGCAAGGAGGGTGTGCTCTATGGCTACACCTTC.

In its sample, this clone was seen a few times. V is TRBV7-6 and J is TRBJ2-7, with 7 bases identical to TRBD1. Looked up from germline, CDR1 is SGHVS and CDR2 is FNYEAQ. After removal of 5 bases from V and 3 bases from J, the junction contained 10 bases not matched to a gene. The CDR3 has 15 amino acids. CDR3 sequence: CASSAETGLSYEQYF. CDR3 nucleotide sequence: TGTGCCAGCAGCGCCGAGACAGGGTTGAGCTACGAGCAGTACTTC.

The chain uses TRBV5-8 and TRBJ1-5; D may be TRBD1 (6 bases). V lost 2 bases, J lost 4 bases, and 13 bases lay in between. The CDR3 sequence is 15 residues long. Germline values: CDR1 SGHTS, CDR2 YDEGEE. CDR3 in amino acids: CASSFVGRGNQPQHF. CDR3 bases: TGTGCCAGCAGCTTTGTCGGCAGGGGAAATCAGCCCCAGCATTTT.

The chain links TRBV4-1 to TRBJ2-5; 12 nucleotides match TRBD1. Trimming at V came to 2 bases and at J to 2 bases, leaving 6 bases not matched to a gene. From germline, CDR1 is MGHRA and CDR2 YSYEKL. This CDR3 contains 17 residues. The CDR3 DNA reads TGCGCCAGCAGCCAAAGCCGGGACAGGGGGCATCAAGAGACCCAGTACTTC. Protein product: CASSQSRDRGHQETQYF.

In its sample, this clone was seen a few times. The chain recombines TRBV4-1 with TRBJ2-7; 8 bases match TRBD1. Trimming took 2 bases from V and 5 from J; bases not matched to a gene: 11. The CDR3 spans 16 residues. The germline V gene has CDR1 MGHRA and CDR2 YSYEKL. CDR3 loop: CASSQTQQGVSDEQYF. CDR3 coding DNA: TGCGCCAGCAGCCAAACGCAACAGGGGGTATCGGACGAGCAGTACTTC.

The chain carries TRBV18 and TRBJ2-7; 7 bases align to TRBD2. The CDR3 spans 15 residues. Germline V gives CDR1 KGHSH, CDR2 LQKENI. The junction had 6 bases not matched to a gene; V was cut back by 2 bases and J by 2 bases. CDR3 DNA: TGTGCCAGCTCACCATCGGGGGGATTCCCCTACGAGCAGTACTTC. Amino acid sequence: CASSPSGGFPYEQYF.

The chain is built from TRBV4-1 and TRBJ1-1; D is unclear. Germline values: CDR1 MGHRA, CDR2 YSYEKL. The CDR3 has 13 residues. Deletions cut 1 base from V and 8 bases from J, with 11 bases between. CDR3: CASSQVWGVEAFF. The CDR3 DNA follows: TGCGCCAGCAGCCAAGTTTGGGGAGTAGAAGCTTTCTTT.

This clone was observed once. The rearrangement links TRBV5-1 to TRBJ2-1; 13 nucleotides agree with TRBD2. This CDR3 spans 16 amino acids. The germline V gene has CDR1 SGHRS and CDR2 YFSETQ. With 0 bases clipped from V and 14 bases from J, the junction kept 11 bases outside the gene matches. In nucleotides, the CDR3 is TGCGCCAGCAGCTTGGGAGGTGGACTAGCGGGAGCAGTAAAGTTCTTC. Translation: CASSLGGGLAGAVKFF. Full variable domain (remainder filled in from reference TRBV5-1 and TRBJ2-1): KAGVTQTPRYLIKTRGQQVTLSCSPISGHRSVSWYQQTPGQGLQFLFEYFSETQRNKGNFPGRFSGRQFSNSRSEMNVSTLELGDSALYLCASSLGGGLAGAVKFFGPGTRLTVL.

The chain combines TRBV28 with TRBJ1-1, with D uncertain. Looked up from germline, CDR1 is MDHEN and CDR2 is SYDVKM. CDR3 length: 14 residues. Between the trimmed V and J ends, which lost 7 bases and 7 bases, there was a span of 19 bases. The CDR3 here is CASTQAGTEGEAFF. CDR3 sequence (DNA): TGTGCCAGCACCCAAGCCGGAACTGAGGGTGAAGCTTTCTTT. Supplemented by reference TRBV28 and TRBJ1-1, the full variable domain reads DVKVTQSSRYLVKRTGEKVFLECVQDMDHENMFWYRQDPGLGLRLIYFSYDVKMKEKGDIPEGYSVSREKKERFSLILESASTNQTSMYLCASTQAGTEGEAFFGQGTRLTVV.